This T cell receptor beta chain was sequenced during a study of naive and memory T cell subsets. Study-level results: Especially in CD8 cells, naive repertoires contained a few larger clonotypes, possibly CD45RA-re-expressing memory cells.

Only a few counts were recorded for this clonotype. Its antigen remains unidentified. Both TRBC1 and TRBC2 were covered by a beta constant-region primer of two equimolar oligonucleotides. Ligated cDNA was amplified by four rounds of PCR with nested alpha and beta constant-region primers and SP2. From the UMI-ligation and nested PCR reads, TCRdb called clonotypes with MiXCR, one entry per CDR3 protein. The sample shows 120,000 to 150,000 distinct CDR3 sequences, approximately 21% of them seen only once. CD4 T cells were positively selected, then CD8 T cells from the CD4-negative fraction. The CDR3 runs 13 residues. The V and J ends lost 3 bases and 5 bases respectively, with 7 bases between them.

The chain has TRBV12-3 or TRBV12-4 and TRBJ2-2; no reliable D call. The sequence came from a human donor in good health. The sample comprised naive CD8+ T cells from blood. Written as DNA, the CDR3 is TGTGCCAGCAGTTTCTCTACTACCGGGGAGCTGTTTTTT. It specifies CASSFSTTGELFF.